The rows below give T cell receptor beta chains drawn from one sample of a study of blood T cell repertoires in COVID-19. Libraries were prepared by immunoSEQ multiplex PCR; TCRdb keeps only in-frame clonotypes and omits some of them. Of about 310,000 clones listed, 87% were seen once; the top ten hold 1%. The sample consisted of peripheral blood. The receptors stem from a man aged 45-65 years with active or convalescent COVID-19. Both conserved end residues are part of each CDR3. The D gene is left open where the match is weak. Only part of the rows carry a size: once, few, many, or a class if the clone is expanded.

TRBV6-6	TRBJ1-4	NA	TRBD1	TGTGCCAGCAGCTACTTAGGGACAGGAAATGAAAAACTGTTTTTT	CASSYLGTGNEKLFF
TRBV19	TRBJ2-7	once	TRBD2	TGTGCCAGTAAGGACTCTAGCGGCTCCTACGAGCAGTACTTC	CASKDSSGSYEQYF
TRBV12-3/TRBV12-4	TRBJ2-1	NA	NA	TGTGCCAGCAGTTTAGGGCTCAGGGAGCAGTTCTTC	CASSLGLREQFF
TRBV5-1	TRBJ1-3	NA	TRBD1	TGCGCCAGCAGCCGACAGGGCCTCGGAAACACCATATATTTT	CASSRQGLGNTIYF
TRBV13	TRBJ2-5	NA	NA	TGTGCCAGCAGCTACTATCAAGAGACCCAGTACTTC	CASSYYQETQYF
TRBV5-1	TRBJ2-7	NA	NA	TGCGCCAGCAGCTTGTACTTGAGACAGATCGACGAGCAGTACTTC	CASSLYLRQIDEQYF
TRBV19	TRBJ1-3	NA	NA	TGTGCCAGTAGTATAAGGCGGAGCTCTGGAAACACCATATATTTT	CASSIRRSSGNTIYF
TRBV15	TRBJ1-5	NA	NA	TGTGCCACCAGCAGAGATCCGGGGATCTATCAGCCCCAGCATTTT	CATSRDPGIYQPQHF
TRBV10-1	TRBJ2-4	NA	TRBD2	TGCGCCAGCAGTGAATCGGGAGGCCGAAACATTCAGTACTTC	CASSESGGRNIQYF
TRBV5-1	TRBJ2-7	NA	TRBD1	TGCGCCAGCAGCACGGGACAGGCCGACTCCTACGAGCAGTACTTC	CASSTGQADSYEQYF
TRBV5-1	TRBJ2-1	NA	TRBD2	TGCGCCAGCAGCCCGGGGGGAAGGAGCTCCTACAATGAGCAGTTCTTC	CASSPGGRSSYNEQFF
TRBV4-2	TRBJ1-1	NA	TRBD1	TGTGCCAGCAGCCAAGCCAGGGGGCGGAACACTGAAGCTTTCTTT	CASSQARGRNTEAFF
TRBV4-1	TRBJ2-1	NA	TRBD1	TGCGCCAGCAGCCAAGAGGTTGGGACAGTAGGCAATGAGCAGTTCTTC	CASSQEVGTVGNEQFF
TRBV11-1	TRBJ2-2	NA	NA	TGTGCCAGCAGTCTCCGGGAAGCCGGGGAGCTGTTTTTT	CASSLREAGELFF